This TCR beta chain was sequenced in a study of CD8 T cells in ankylosing spondylitis. TCRdb processed the 5' RACE reads anew with MiXCR; each CDR3 protein has one entry. Here the sample spans approximately 250,000 distinct CDR3 sequences, around 25% being singletons. V was cut by 8 bases and J by 4 bases, with 15 bases left in between. From germline, CDR1 is MNHNS and CDR2 SASEGT. The CDR3 consists of 13 residues. The chain joins TRBV6-1 to TRBJ2-7, with D possibly being TRBD1 (7 bases). This TCR was recovered from a male donor with ankylosing spondylitis or in good health (not recorded which). Sequenced material: blood, either unsorted or a sorted T cell fraction (not recorded which). CDR3 sequence reads: CASGPGGHYEQYF. In DNA, the CDR3 is TGTGCCAGCGGGCCAGGGGGGCATTACGAGCAGTACTTC.